This T cell receptor beta chain was retrieved from a study of brain T cells in children with intractable seizures. CDR3 length equals 11 residues. Trimming stripped 6 bases from V and 6 bases from J, with 8 bases between. Study findings and constraints: Clones missing pre-surgery may reflect undersampling of that blood sample.

Before surgery, patients took at least one anti-epileptic drug. About this clone: No antigen is known for it.

Sequenced by immunoSEQ multiplex PCR; TCRdb stores in-frame clones only, minus some. Of some 80,000 clones listed, about 90% are singletons. This material consisted of peripheral blood, taken at surgery. The chain uses TRBV12-3 or TRBV12-4 and TRBJ1-2; D is unresolved. The sequence came from a girl aged 2 to 10 with Rasmussen encephalitis and intractable seizures. The CDR3 region is CASSLGDGYTF. CDR3 nucleotides: TGTGCCAGCAGCCTTGGGGATGGCTACACCTTC.